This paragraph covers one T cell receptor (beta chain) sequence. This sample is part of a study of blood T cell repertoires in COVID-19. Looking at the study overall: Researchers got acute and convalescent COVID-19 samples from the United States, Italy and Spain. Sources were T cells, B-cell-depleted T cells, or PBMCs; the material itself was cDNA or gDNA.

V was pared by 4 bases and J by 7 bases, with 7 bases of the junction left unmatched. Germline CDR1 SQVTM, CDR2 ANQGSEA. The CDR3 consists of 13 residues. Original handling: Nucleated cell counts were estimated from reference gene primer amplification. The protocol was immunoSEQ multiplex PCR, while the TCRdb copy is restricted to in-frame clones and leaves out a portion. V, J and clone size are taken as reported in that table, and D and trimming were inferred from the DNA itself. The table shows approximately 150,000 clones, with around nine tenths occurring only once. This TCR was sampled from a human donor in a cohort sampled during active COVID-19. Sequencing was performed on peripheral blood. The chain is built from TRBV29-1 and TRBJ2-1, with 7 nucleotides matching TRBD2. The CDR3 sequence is CSVGGGFKNEQFF. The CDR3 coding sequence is TGCAGCGTTGGGGGGGGTTTTAAAAATGAGCAGTTCTTC.